Given below is one T cell receptor beta chain in context. Its antigen is not identified. The record originates from a study of T cell responses to AZD1222 COVID-19 vaccine. Assay: immunoSEQ multiplex PCR; the TCRdb copy retains only in-frame clones and omits some. Among 150,000 to 200,000 clones, 85% to 95% were seen once, and the ten largest hold about 0.6%. V was clipped by 3 bases and J by 1 base, with 15 bases between them. This CDR3 contains 15 residues. Germline CDR1 DFQATT, CDR2 SNEGSKA (reference sequence). Study results and limitations: Vaccination with two AZD1222 doses was followed by a rise in Spike-specific TCR breadth and depth.

The sequenced sample was peripheral blood, obtained on day 0 of AZD1222 vaccination. This receptor was obtained from an adult in good health. The chain employs TRBV20-1 and TRBJ1-1; D perhaps matches TRBD1 (6 bases). The CDR3 DNA reads as TGCAGTGCTAGTGGCCTGGGGGGGCAGAACACTGAAGCTTTCTTT. Amino acids: CSASGLGGQNTEAFF.